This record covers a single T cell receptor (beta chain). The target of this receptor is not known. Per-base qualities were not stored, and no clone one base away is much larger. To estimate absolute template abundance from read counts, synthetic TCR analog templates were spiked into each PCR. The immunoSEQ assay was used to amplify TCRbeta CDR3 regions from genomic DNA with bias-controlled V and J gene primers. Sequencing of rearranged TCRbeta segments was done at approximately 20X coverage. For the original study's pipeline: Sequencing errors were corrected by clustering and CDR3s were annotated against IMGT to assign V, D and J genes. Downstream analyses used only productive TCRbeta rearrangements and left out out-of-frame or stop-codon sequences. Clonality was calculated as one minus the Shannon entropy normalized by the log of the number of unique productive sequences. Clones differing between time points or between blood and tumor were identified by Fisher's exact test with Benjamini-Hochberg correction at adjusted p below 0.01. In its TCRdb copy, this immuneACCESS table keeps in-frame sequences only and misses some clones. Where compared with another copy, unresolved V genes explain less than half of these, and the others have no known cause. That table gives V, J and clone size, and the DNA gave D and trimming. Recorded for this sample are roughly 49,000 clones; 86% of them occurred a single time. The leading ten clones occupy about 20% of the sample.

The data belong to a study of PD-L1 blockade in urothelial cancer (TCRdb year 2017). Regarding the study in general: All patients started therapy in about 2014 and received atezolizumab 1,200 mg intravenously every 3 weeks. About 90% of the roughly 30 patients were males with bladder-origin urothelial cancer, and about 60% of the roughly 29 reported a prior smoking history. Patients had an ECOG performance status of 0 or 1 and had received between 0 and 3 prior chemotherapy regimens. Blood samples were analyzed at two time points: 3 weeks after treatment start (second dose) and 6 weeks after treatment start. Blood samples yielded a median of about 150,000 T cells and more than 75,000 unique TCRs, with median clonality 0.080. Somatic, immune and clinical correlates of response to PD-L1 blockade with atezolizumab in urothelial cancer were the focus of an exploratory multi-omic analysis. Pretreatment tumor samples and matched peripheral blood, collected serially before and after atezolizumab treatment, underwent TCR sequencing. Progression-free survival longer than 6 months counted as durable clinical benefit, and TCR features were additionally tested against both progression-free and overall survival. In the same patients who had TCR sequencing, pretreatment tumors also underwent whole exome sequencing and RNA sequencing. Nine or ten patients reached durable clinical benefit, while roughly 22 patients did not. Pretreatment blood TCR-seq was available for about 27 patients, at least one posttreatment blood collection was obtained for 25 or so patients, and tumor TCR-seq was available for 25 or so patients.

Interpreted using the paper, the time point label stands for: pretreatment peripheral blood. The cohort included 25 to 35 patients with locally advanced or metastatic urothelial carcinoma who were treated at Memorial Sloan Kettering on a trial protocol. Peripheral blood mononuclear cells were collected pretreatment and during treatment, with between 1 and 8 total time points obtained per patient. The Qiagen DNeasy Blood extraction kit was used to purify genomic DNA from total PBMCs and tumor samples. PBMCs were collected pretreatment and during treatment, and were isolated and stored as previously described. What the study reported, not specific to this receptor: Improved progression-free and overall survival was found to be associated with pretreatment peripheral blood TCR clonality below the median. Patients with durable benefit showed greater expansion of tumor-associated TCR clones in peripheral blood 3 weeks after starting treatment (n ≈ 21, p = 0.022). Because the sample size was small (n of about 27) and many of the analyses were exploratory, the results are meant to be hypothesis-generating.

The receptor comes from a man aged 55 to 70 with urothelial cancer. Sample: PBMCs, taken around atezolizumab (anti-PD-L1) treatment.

The DNA is TGTGCCAGTAGTTCGGCTAGCGGGGCGTACAATGAGCAGTTCTTC. It translates as CASSSASGAYNEQFF. The chain was built from TRBV19 and TRBJ2-1; 9 central nucleotides agree with TRBD2. Here V drops 5 bases and J drops 4 bases, and the junction holds 6 bases not matched to any gene. As encoded in the germline V gene (reference sequence), CDR1 is LNHDA while CDR2 is SQIVND. CDR3 length: 15 amino acids, cysteine to phenylalanine. Only the CDR3 part of the read is kept: 45 bases, read in frame from the first base.